What follows is one TCR beta chain and its context. The data are from a study of blood T cell repertoires in COVID-19. Sequencing used immunoSEQ multiplex PCR; TCRdb keeps in-frame clones, though not all of them. The sample has around 450,000 clones, about 85% seen once. This CDR3 is 14 amino acids long. Germline-derived CDR1 and CDR2 are MNHEY and SVGEGT. V lost 0 bases, J lost 4 bases, and 9 bases lay in between. The sequence was obtained from a woman younger than 30 with acute COVID-19. The rearrangement uses TRBV6-2 or TRBV6-3 and TRBJ1-1, with D tentatively TRBD1 (5 bases). Material for sequencing was PBMCs or T cells enriched from blood (not recorded which). CDR3 DNA: TGTGCCAGCAGTTACTCGAGCGGGGGCACTGAAGCTTTCTTT. It encodes CASSYSSGGTEAFF.